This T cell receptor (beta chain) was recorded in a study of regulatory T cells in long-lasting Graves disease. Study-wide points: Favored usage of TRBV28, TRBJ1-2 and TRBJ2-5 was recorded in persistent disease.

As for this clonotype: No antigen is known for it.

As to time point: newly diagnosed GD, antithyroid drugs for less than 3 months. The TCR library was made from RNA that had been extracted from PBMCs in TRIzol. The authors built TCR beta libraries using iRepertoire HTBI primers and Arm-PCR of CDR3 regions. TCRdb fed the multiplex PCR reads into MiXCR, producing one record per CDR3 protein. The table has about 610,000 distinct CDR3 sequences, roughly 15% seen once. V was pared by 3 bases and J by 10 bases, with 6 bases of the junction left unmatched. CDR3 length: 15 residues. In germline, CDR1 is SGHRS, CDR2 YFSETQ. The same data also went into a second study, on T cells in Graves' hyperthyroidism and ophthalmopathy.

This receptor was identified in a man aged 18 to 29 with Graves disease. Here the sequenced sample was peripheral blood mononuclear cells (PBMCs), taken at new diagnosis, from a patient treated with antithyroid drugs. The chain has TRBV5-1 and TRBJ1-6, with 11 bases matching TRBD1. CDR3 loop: CASSSSGTGGSPLHF. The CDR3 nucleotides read TGCGCCAGCAGCTCTTCTGGGACAGGGGGGTCACCCCTCCACTTT.